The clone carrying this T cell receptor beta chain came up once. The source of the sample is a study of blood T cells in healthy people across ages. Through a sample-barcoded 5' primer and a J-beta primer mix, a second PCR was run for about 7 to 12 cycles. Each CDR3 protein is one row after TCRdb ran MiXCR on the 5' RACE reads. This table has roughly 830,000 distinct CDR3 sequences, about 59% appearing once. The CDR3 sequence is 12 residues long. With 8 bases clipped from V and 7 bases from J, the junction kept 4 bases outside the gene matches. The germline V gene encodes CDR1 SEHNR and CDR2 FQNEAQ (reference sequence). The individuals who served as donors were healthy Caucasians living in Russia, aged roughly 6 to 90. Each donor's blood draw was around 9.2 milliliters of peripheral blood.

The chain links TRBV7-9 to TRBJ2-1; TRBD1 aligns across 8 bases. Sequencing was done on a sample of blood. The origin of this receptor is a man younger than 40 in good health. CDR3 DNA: TGTGCCAGCGGTCAGGGGGCTAATGAGCAGTTCTTC. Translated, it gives CASGQGANEQFF.